Below are 30 T cell receptor beta chains sequenced from a single sample in a study of CD8 T cells in ankylosing spondylitis. TCRdb re-called the 5' RACE reads through MiXCR, storing one row per CDR3 protein. The sample lists around 300,000 distinct CDR3 sequences, roughly 15% occurring once. The sample comprised blood, either unsorted or a sorted T cell fraction (not recorded which). All receptors derive from a male donor with ankylosing spondylitis or in good health (not recorded which).

This clonotype showed up many times. The J gene is TRBJ2-7, the V gene TRBV7-8; a possible D gene is TRBD1 (5 bases). V lost 7 bases and J lost 3, with 16 bases in between. The CDR3 length is 14 residues. Germline CDR1 is SGHVS and CDR2 is FQNEAQ. DNA of the CDR3: TGTGCCAGCAACCTCGACAGTGTACGCTACGAGCAGTACTTC. It is translated as CASNLDSVRYEQYF.

This clonotype was seen a handful of times. CDR3 sequence reads: CASSYTREPQHF. Written as DNA, the CDR3 is TGTGCCAGCAGTTATACAAGAGAGCCCCAGCATTTT. The V gene is TRBV12-3 or TRBV12-4, the J gene TRBJ1-5; D ambiguous. The CDR3 has 12 residues. V was pared by 4 bases and J by 8 bases, with 9 bases between.

The chain is built from TRBV7-9 and TRBJ2-3; D not resolved. V gave up 1 base and J gave up 9 bases, with 11 bases separating them. This CDR3 spans 13 amino acids. The germline CDR1 and CDR2 sequences are SEHNR and FQNEAQ (reference sequence). The CDR3 spells CASSLERVATQYF. The DNA for the CDR3 is TGTGCCAGCAGCTTAGAAAGGGTAGCAACGCAGTATTTT.

This clonotype has only a few counts. The CDR3 DNA reads TGTGCCAGGGGCGGGAGGGGGGATACGCAGTATTTT. Its protein product is CARGGRGDTQYF. This chain connects TRBV11-2 to TRBJ2-3, with 9 bases matching TRBD2. Germline CDR1 SGHAT, CDR2 FQNNGV. The trim removed 9 bases at V and 6 bases at J, leaving 4 bases unmatched. The CDR3 runs to 12 residues.

Only a few counts were recorded for this clonotype. The chain combines TRBV11-1 with TRBJ2-3; 10 bases agree with TRBD1. Trimming removed 3 bases from V and 5 bases from J; junction bases left unmatched: 11. Germline CDR1 is SGHAT and CDR2 is FQDESV (reference sequence). This CDR3 region has 17 residues. The CDR3 loop reads CASSFRGGQGNVDTQYF. CDR3 bases: TGTGCCAGCAGCTTCCGTGGGGGACAGGGGAACGTAGATACGCAGTATTTT.

This clonotype was seen at least ten times. The chain joins TRBV7-9 to TRBJ1-1, with 7 bases matching TRBD1. Germline CDR1 reads SEHNR; CDR2 reads FQNEAQ (reference sequence). This CDR3 is 17 amino acids long. J was trimmed by 4 bases and V by 1 base; bases with no gene match: 12. For the CDR3, the DNA is TGTGCCAGCAGCTTAGGGCATAGGAGGCAGGGGGTCACTGAAGCTTTCTTT. This sequence encodes CASSLGHRRQGVTEAFF.

In its sample, this clonotype was seen a few times. This rearrangement joins TRBV7-9 to TRBJ2-1, with D perhaps matching TRBD2 (6 bases). Germline V gene data show CDR1 as SEHNR and CDR2 as FQNEAQ (reference sequence). The CDR3 is 14 amino acids. Trimming removed 5 bases from V and 2 bases from J, with 10 bases in between. DNA of the CDR3: TGTGCCAGCAGCCGGGGACTGACCTACAATGAGCAGTTCTTC. This translates into CASSRGLTYNEQFF.

Only a few counts were recorded for this clonotype. The chain recombines TRBV20-1 with TRBJ2-7; 7 positions match TRBD2. Germline lookup yields CDR1 DFQATT and CDR2 SNEGSKA (reference sequence). The CDR3 is made up of 16 amino acids. V gave up 0 bases and J gave up 2 bases; unmatched junction bases: 10. CDR3 sequence reads: CSARDRSSGPTYEQYF. CDR3 DNA sequence: TGCAGTGCTAGAGATCGCTCTAGCGGTCCTACCTACGAGCAGTACTTC.

The chain combines TRBV3-1 with TRBJ2-3; possibly TRBD2 for D (6 bases). Germline V gene lookup returns CDR1 LGHDT and CDR2 YNNKEL (reference sequence). V gave up 1 base and J gave up 2 bases, with 13 bases separating them. This CDR3 has 16 amino acids. This CDR3 reads CASSQGGARSTDTQYF. CDR3 sequence (DNA): TGTGCCAGCAGCCAAGGCGGGGCTCGGTCCACAGATACGCAGTATTTT.

This clonotype showed up just a few times. CDR3 amino acids: CASSPYGLAGQETQYF. CDR3 nucleotides: TGTGCCAGCAGCCCATACGGACTAGCGGGTCAAGAGACCCAGTACTTC. This rearrangement joins TRBV7-2 to TRBJ2-5; 11 bases are shared with TRBD2. The CDR3 spans 16 residues. Unmatched junction bases numbered 7, after V lost 5 bases and J lost 2 bases. Per germline, CDR1 SGHTA and CDR2 FQGNSA.

V and J are TRBV7-8 and TRBJ2-7; D is uncertain. Trimming removed 5 bases from V and 0 bases from J, with 8 bases in between. Germline assignment: CDR1 SGHVS and CDR2 FQNEAQ. CDR3 length: 13 residues. CDR3 in DNA: TGTGCCAGCAGCCGGATTTTCTCCTACGAGCAGTACTTC. This gives the protein CASSRIFSYEQYF. The complete variable domain, with remaining parts taken from reference TRBV7-8 and TRBJ2-7, reads GAGVSQSPRYKVAKRGQDVALRCDPISGHVSLFWYQQALGQGPEFLTYFQNEAQLDKSGLPSDRFFAERPEGSVSTLKIQRTQQEDSAVYLCASSRIFSYEQYFGPGTRLTVT.

In this sample, this clonotype turned up a few times. This rearrangement joins TRBV7-9 to TRBJ2-2; unclear D gene. CDR1 and CDR2 from the germline V gene are SEHNR and FQNEAQ (reference sequence). Trimming took off 0 bases at V and 8 bases at J, with 16 bases between the two ends. The CDR3 covers 16 residues. The CDR3, as DNA: TGTGCCAGCAGCTTAGCCCTTCGGTCGTCCCAGGGGGAGCTGTTTTTT. This sequence encodes CASSLALRSSQGELFF. The whole variable domain, filled in from reference TRBV7-9 and TRBJ2-2, reads DTGVSQNPRHKITKRGQNVTFRCDPISEHNRLYWYRQTLGQGPEFLTYFQNEAQLEKSRLLSDRFSAERPKGSFSTLEIQRTEQGDSAMYLCASSLALRSSQGELFFGEGSRLTVL.

This chain joins TRBV28 and TRBJ2-1, with 15 bases that match TRBD2. The CDR3 has 18 residues. V shed 5 bases and J 0 bases; nucleotides not matched to a gene: 5. Germline assignment: CDR1 MDHEN and CDR2 SYDVKM. The CDR3, as DNA: TGTGCCAGCAGTCCCGGGACTAGCGGGAGGTACTCCTACAATGAGCAGTTCTTC. Translating it yields CASSPGTSGRYSYNEQFF. Full variable domain (missing parts from reference TRBV28 and TRBJ2-1): DVKVTQSSRYLVKRTGEKVFLECVQDMDHENMFWYRQDPGLGLRLIYFSYDVKMKEKGDIPEGYSVSREKKERFSLILESASTNQTSMYLCASSPGTSGRYSYNEQFFGPGTRLTVL.

This clonotype was observed a few times. The CDR3 spells CASSREGRVDTQYF. The CDR3 coding sequence is TGCGCCAGCAGCAGGGAGGGCCGGGTTGATACGCAGTATTTT. V and J are TRBV5-1 and TRBJ2-3, with 7 positions matching TRBD2. V shed 4 bases and J 6 bases; nucleotides not matched to a gene: 8. The CDR3 is 14 amino acids. Germline V gives CDR1 SGHRS, CDR2 YFSETQ.

The chain carries TRBV24-1 and TRBJ1-5, with D possibly matching TRBD1 (5 bases). The CDR3 spans 14 residues. Trimming pared 3 bases from V and 9 bases from J, leaving 14 bases between. Per the germline V gene, CDR1 is KGHDR and CDR2 is SFDVKD. The CDR3 spells CATSDDGTNRPQHF. CDR3 in DNA: TGTGCCACCAGTGATGACGGGACTAACCGGCCCCAGCATTTT.

This clonotype showed up many times. The chain employs TRBV5-1 and TRBJ1-2; no clear D. The germline V and J ends were trimmed by 3 bases and 3 bases, with 9 bases remaining between them. CDR1 is SGHRS and CDR2 is YFSETQ in the germline V gene. The CDR3 sequence is 13 residues long. Here the CDR3 reads CASSSAEDYGYTF. CDR3 coding DNA: TGCGCCAGCAGCTCTGCAGAAGACTATGGCTACACCTTC.

This clonotype was seen more than once but under ten times. This rearrangement joins TRBV7-8 to TRBJ2-2; D gene unclear. The CDR3 has 16 amino acids. V lost 0 bases to trimming and J lost 1 base, with 9 bases between them. Per the germline V gene, CDR1 is SGHVS and CDR2 is FQNEAQ. The CDR3 spells CASSLAPGGNTGELFF. Here the CDR3 DNA reads TGTGCCAGCAGCTTAGCCCCCGGCGGGAACACCGGGGAGCTGTTTTTT. Combining the CDR3 with reference TRBV7-8 and TRBJ2-2 gives the whole variable domain GAGVSQSPRYKVAKRGQDVALRCDPISGHVSLFWYQQALGQGPEFLTYFQNEAQLDKSGLPSDRFFAERPEGSVSTLKIQRTQQEDSAVYLCASSLAPGGNTGELFFGEGSRLTVL.

The V call is TRBV20-1, the J call TRBJ2-4, with 9 bases identical to TRBD2. Germline-derived CDR1 and CDR2 are DFQATT and SNEGSKA (reference sequence). Losses at the gene ends were 0 bases for V and 4 bases for J; bases not matched to a gene: 4. The CDR3 is 15 amino acids. CDR3: CSARDPLAGKNIQYF. For the CDR3, the DNA is TGCAGTGCTAGAGACCCCCTAGCGGGGAAAAACATTCAGTACTTC.

The CDR3 sequence: CASSPLSGSTDTQYF. DNA of the CDR3: TGTGCCAGCTCACCCCTTAGCGGTTCCACAGATACGCAGTATTTT. J is TRBJ2-3 and V is TRBV18, with a weak D call TRBD2 (6 bases). Germline V gene sequence: CDR1 KGHSH, CDR2 LQKENI. The V gene lost 3 bases and the J gene lost 2 bases, with 12 bases spanning the gap. The CDR3 is made up of 15 amino acids.

This clonotype was seen more than once but under ten times. This rearrangement joins TRBV6-1 to TRBJ2-1; D not resolved. The CDR3 spans 16 residues. CDR1 MNHNS and CDR2 SASEGT come from the germline V gene. V was shortened by 5 bases and J by 2 bases, with 16 bases between the two germline ends. The CDR3, as DNA: TGTGCCAGCAGTCCTACAGCTAGAACGGCCTACAATGAGCAGTTCTTC. Encoded protein: CASSPTARTAYNEQFF.

There are a few counts of this clonotype. The chain carries TRBV5-8 and TRBJ1-5; the D is unclear. Trimming pared 4 bases from V and 0 bases from J, leaving 11 bases between. Germline V lookup: CDR1 SGHTS, CDR2 YDEGEE. The CDR3 is 15 residues long. CDR3 nucleotide sequence: TGTGCCAGCAGCACCGGCACTTATAGCAATCAGCCCCAGCATTTT. The encoded protein is CASSTGTYSNQPQHF.

This clonotype was detected a few times. The CDR3 DNA is TGTGCCAGCAGTCCGAGACCCCCTAGCGCAGATACGCAGTATTTT. Its protein is CASSPRPPSADTQYF. V gene TRBV12-3 or TRBV12-4 combines with J gene TRBJ2-3, with D possibly matching TRBD2 (6 bases). Trimming left V 5 bases short and J 4 bases short, with 16 bases between. This CDR3 spans 15 amino acids.

This clonotype was counted many times. The chain combines TRBV12-3 or TRBV12-4 with TRBJ2-1; TRBD2 is a possible D gene (7 bases). Trimming removed 6 bases from V and 6 bases from J, with 21 bases in between. This CDR3 has 16 amino acids. The CDR3 sequence: CASSRPAGAQGNEQFF. As DNA, the CDR3 is TGTGCCAGCAGCAGGCCTGCGGGGGCCCAGGGCAATGAGCAGTTCTTC.

This sequence joins TRBV5-1 and TRBJ2-5; the match to TRBD2 covers 8 bases. CDR3 length equals 14 residues. Germline V gene lookup returns CDR1 SGHRS and CDR2 YFSETQ. With 6 bases clipped from V and 1 base from J, the junction kept 5 bases outside the gene matches. CDR3 in DNA: TGCGCCAGCAAAAGCGGGGGCGTCCAAGAGACCCAGTACTTC. As protein: CASKSGGVQETQYF.

The V and J genes are TRBV7-9 and TRBJ2-2; perhaps TRBD1 as D (5 bases). Germline loops: CDR1 SEHNR, CDR2 FQNEAQ (reference sequence). The CDR3 runs to 15 residues. V lost 1 base and J 4 bases, leaving 10 bases between the germline ends. As DNA, the CDR3 is TGTGCCAGCAGCTTAGACCAGGGCCCCACCGGGGAGCTGTTTTTT. Its protein is CASSLDQGPTGELFF.

J is TRBJ2-7 and V is TRBV5-1; possible D gene TRBD2, 5 bases. The V gene's germline CDR1 is SGHRS and CDR2 YFSETQ. Trimming left V 0 bases short and J 0 bases short, with 10 bases between. This CDR3 has 15 residues. CDR3 sequence (DNA): TGCGCCAGCAGCTTGGATCCAGCGGACTCCTACGAGCAGTACTTC. It specifies CASSLDPADSYEQYF.

This clonotype was seen a handful of times. Here the CDR3 DNA reads TGTGCCAGCAGCTTATGGCCGGACTCCTACGAGCAGTACTTC. Its protein product is CASSLWPDSYEQYF. The rearrangement uses TRBV7-2 and TRBJ2-7; no clear D. The CDR3 contains 14 residues. V gave up 2 bases and J gave up 0 bases, with 8 bases separating them. Germline V CDR1 and CDR2: SGHTA, FQGNSA.

This clonotype showed up many times. The DNA of the CDR3 is TGCGCCAGCAGCTTGGGTGCCTACAAAGAGACCCAGTACTTC. It specifies CASSLGAYKETQYF. V gene TRBV5-1 combines with J gene TRBJ2-5, with D uncertain. The CDR3 covers 14 residues. The V and J ends lost 0 bases and 3 bases respectively, with 9 bases between them. Germline V gives CDR1 SGHRS, CDR2 YFSETQ.

CDR3 DNA: TGCGCCAGCAGCCAAGATTCCCTCCTGACAGGGAGGGACACTGAAGCTTTCTTT. This codes for CASSQDSLLTGRDTEAFF. The chain combines TRBV4-1 with TRBJ1-1, with 7 bases that match TRBD1. Unmatched junction bases numbered 13, after V lost 0 bases and J lost 3 bases. The length of the CDR3 is 18 residues. Germline V gene sequence: CDR1 MGHRA, CDR2 YSYEKL.

This clonotype was detected many times. The CDR3 nucleotides are TGCGCCAGCAGCGGGGGACAGGGGGTCCACGAGCAGTACTTC. Amino acids: CASSGGQGVHEQYF. The rearrangement uses TRBV5-1 and TRBJ2-7; 11 bases are shared with TRBD1. CDR3 size: 14 residues. The junction had 5 bases not matched to a gene; V was cut back by 4 bases and J by 5 bases. The germline gives CDR1 SGHRS, CDR2 YFSETQ.